This TCR beta chain was sequenced in a study of regulatory T cells in long-lasting Graves disease. Study-level results: There were preferences for TRBV28, TRBJ1-2 and TRBJ2-5 in persistent disease.

The ends were cut back, 2 bases at V and 7 bases at J, with 14 bases in the middle. Germline V gene data show CDR1 as MNHEY and CDR2 as SVGEGT. CDR3 size: 15 residues. The time point denotes: persistent/refractory GD, antithyroid drugs over 5 years with positive TRAb. Extracted RNA from PBMCs served as the source of the TCR library. The patients included were those that came from an endocrinology department in Xi'an, China. Through Arm-PCR of CDR3 regions and iRepertoire HTBI primers, TCR beta libraries were built. TCRdb reprocessed the multiplex PCR reads via MiXCR and lists one record per CDR3 protein. The sample lists hundreds of thousands of distinct CDR3 sequences; roughly a fifth were seen once. This clonotype has a single count. The antigen remains unidentified.

This TCR came from a female donor with Graves disease. The sample consisted of peripheral blood mononuclear cells (PBMCs), taken when the disease was refractory, from a patient treated with antithyroid drugs. The gene calls are TRBV6-2 or TRBV6-3 and TRBJ2-2, with D unclear. CDR3 residues: CASSYKGKGRGELFF. CDR3 bases: TGTGCCAGCAGTTACAAAGGGAAAGGGCGCGGGGAGCTGTTTTTT.